This TCR beta chain was identified during a study of OX40 agonist ivuxolimab in advanced cancers. Whole-study results and caveats: The work left the antigen specificity of expanded peripheral T cells undetermined.

The data were produced by immunoSEQ multiplex PCR, yet TCRdb's version contains in-frame clones alone and is incomplete. The top ten clones hold about half of a sample with about 20,000 clones, 84% of them seen once. Turning to this clone: Its target is unknown.

Patients were excluded for autoimmune disease history or systemic immunosuppression. With baseline, cycle 4 day 1, and cycle 7 day 1 as timepoints, blood was sampled. Germline CDR1 reads SGHDN; CDR2 reads FVKESK. V shed 0 bases and J shed 8 bases, with 7 bases lying between them. This CDR3 region has 12 residues. The source of this sequence is an adult with an advanced solid tumor such as melanoma, head and neck, liver or kidney cancer. The material sequenced was CD4+ or CD8+ T cells sorted from blood, taken in a trial of the OX40 agonist ivuxolimab. The chain uses TRBV14 and TRBJ2-5; D gene uncertain. CDR3 nucleotide sequence: TGTGCCAGCAGCCAAGATTGGGATACCCAGTACTTC. Translation: CASSQDWDTQYF.